The rows below give T cell receptor beta chains drawn from one sample of a study of blood T cell repertoires in COVID-19. TCRdb's copy holds only in-frame clones and misses some; the assay was immunoSEQ multiplex PCR. The sample lists about 180,000 clones, roughly four fifths occurring once. The specimen sequenced was peripheral blood. The receptors originated from a woman between 65 and 79 years old with COVID-19, enrolled during active disease. CDR3s include the opening cysteine and the closing phenylalanine or tryptophan. The D gene is left open where the match is weak. Expanded clones are given a class, and other clones once, few, many or no size at all.

D gene: TRBD1
V gene: TRBV7-2
J gene: TRBJ1-2
clone size: NA
CDR3 DNA: TGTGCCAGCAGCTTCGGGACAGGCCTCAACTATGGCTACACCTTC
CDR3 protein: CASSFGTGLNYGYTF

D gene: NA
V gene: TRBV19
J gene: TRBJ2-6
clone size: NA
CDR3 DNA: TGTGCCACCTCCGACGGGGGTCAAGTCTCTGGGGCCAACGTCCTGACTTTC
CDR3 protein: CATSDGGQVSGANVLTF

D gene: TRBD2
V gene: TRBV5-4
J gene: TRBJ2-1
clone size: NA
CDR3 DNA: TGTGCCAGCAGCTTAGGACTAGCGGGAGTGAGGCACAATGAGCAGTTCTTC
CDR3 protein: CASSLGLAGVRHNEQFF

D gene: TRBD2
V gene: TRBV7-2
J gene: TRBJ2-2
clone size: once
CDR3 DNA: TGTGCCAGCAGCTTATTTAGCGGGAGAGGCACCGGGGAGCTGTTTTTT
CDR3 protein: CASSLFSGRGTGELFF

D gene: NA
V gene: TRBV2
J gene: TRBJ2-3
clone size: NA
CDR3 DNA: TGTGCCAGCACCACTGCGCTCACAGATACGCAGTATTTT
CDR3 protein: CASTTALTDTQYF

D gene: TRBD2
V gene: TRBV19
J gene: TRBJ2-1
clone size: NA
CDR3 DNA: TGTGCCAGTAAACGACTAGCGGGGAACCACAATGAGCAGTTCTTC
CDR3 protein: CASKRLAGNHNEQFF

D gene: TRBD2
V gene: TRBV4-3
J gene: TRBJ2-3
clone size: NA
CDR3 DNA: TGCGCCAGCAGCTCAAGAAGCGGGGGGAATACGCAGTATTTT
CDR3 protein: CASSSRSGGNTQYF

D gene: TRBD1
V gene: TRBV6-5
J gene: TRBJ2-2
clone size: NA
CDR3 DNA: TGTGCCAGCAGATTCTTCACAGGGGCCAAGGGGGAGCTGTTTTTT
CDR3 protein: CASRFFTGAKGELFF

D gene: TRBD2
V gene: TRBV7-2
J gene: TRBJ2-1
clone size: NA
CDR3 DNA: TGTGCCAGCAGCTACCCCGGGACTAGAAAGGGGGAGCAGTTCTTC
CDR3 protein: CASSYPGTRKGEQFF

D gene: TRBD1
V gene: TRBV5-1
J gene: TRBJ1-1
clone size: NA
CDR3 DNA: TGCGCCAGCAGCCCGGTGGCAGGGGGCCCTAACACTGAAGCTTTCTTT
CDR3 protein: CASSPVAGGPNTEAFF

D gene: NA
V gene: TRBV2
J gene: TRBJ2-7
clone size: NA
CDR3 DNA: TGTGCCAGCAGTCCTGATCAGGGTAAGGGATCCTACGAGCAGTACTTC
CDR3 protein: CASSPDQGKGSYEQYF

D gene: NA
V gene: TRBV29-1
J gene: TRBJ2-1
clone size: NA
CDR3 DNA: TGCAGCGACCTGAGTAGCTCCTACAATGAGCAGTTCTTC
CDR3 protein: CSDLSSSYNEQFF

D gene: NA
V gene: TRBV7-2
J gene: TRBJ2-7
clone size: NA
CDR3 DNA: TGTGCCAGCAGCTCACTTAGAGGAGGATCGGGCGAGCAGTACTTC
CDR3 protein: CASSSLRGGSGEQYF

D gene: NA
V gene: TRBV28
J gene: TRBJ2-7
clone size: once
CDR3 DNA: TGTGCCAGCAGTTCCCGTTACGAGCAGTACTTC
CDR3 protein: CASSSRYEQYF

D gene: TRBD2
V gene: TRBV5-1
J gene: TRBJ2-7
clone size: few
CDR3 DNA: TGCGCCAGCAGCTTGGTAGCGGGAGACGGCGAGCAGTACTTC
CDR3 protein: CASSLVAGDGEQYF

D gene: NA
V gene: TRBV11-2
J gene: TRBJ2-1
clone size: NA
CDR3 DNA: TGTGCCAGCAGCTGGACTGCGAGCTCCTACAATGAGCAGTTCTTC
CDR3 protein: CASSWTASSYNEQFF

D gene: TRBD2
V gene: TRBV5-6
J gene: TRBJ2-2
clone size: few
CDR3 DNA: TGTGCCAGCAGCCAACTCGGGCTAGCGGAGGTGAACACCGGGGAGCTGTTTTTT
CDR3 protein: CASSQLGLAEVNTGELFF

D gene: TRBD1
V gene: TRBV25-1
J gene: TRBJ2-7
clone size: NA
CDR3 DNA: TGTGCCAGCATTCCAGGGGGTCGGTACGAGCAGTACTTC
CDR3 protein: CASIPGGRYEQYF

D gene: TRBD2
V gene: TRBV7-8
J gene: TRBJ2-1
clone size: NA
CDR3 DNA: TGTGCCAGCAGCTTCCTTACTCCCGGACTAGCGGGAAAACGCAATGAGCAGTTCTTC
CDR3 protein: CASSFLTPGLAGKRNEQFF

D gene: NA
V gene: TRBV6-2/TRBV6-3
J gene: TRBJ1-5
clone size: NA
CDR3 DNA: TGTGCCAGCAGCCCCGGGGATTTTAATCAGCCCCAGCATTTT
CDR3 protein: CASSPGDFNQPQHF

D gene: TRBD1
V gene: TRBV18
J gene: TRBJ1-5
clone size: NA
CDR3 DNA: TGTGCCAGCTCACCACCAGAGGGGGCGAGACAGCCCCAGCATTTT
CDR3 protein: CASSPPEGARQPQHF

D gene: TRBD2
V gene: TRBV19
J gene: TRBJ2-2
clone size: NA
CDR3 DNA: TGTGCCAGTTCTAGCGGGATGGGCGGGGAGCTGTTTTTT
CDR3 protein: CASSSGMGGELFF

D gene: TRBD1
V gene: TRBV18
J gene: TRBJ2-7
clone size: NA
CDR3 DNA: TGTGCCAGCTCAGTTGGGACAGGGGGCGGATACGAGCAGTACTTC
CDR3 protein: CASSVGTGGGYEQYF

D gene: TRBD1
V gene: TRBV7-9
J gene: TRBJ1-1
clone size: NA
CDR3 DNA: TGTGCCAGCAGCTTTGTACCCACAGGGGATCTAAGGGACACTGAAGCTTTCTTT
CDR3 protein: CASSFVPTGDLRDTEAFF

D gene: TRBD1
V gene: TRBV5-1
J gene: TRBJ2-5
clone size: NA
CDR3 DNA: TGCGCCAGCAGCTTACCCACTGGACAGGGTTTGGGGGAGACCCAGTACTTC
CDR3 protein: CASSLPTGQGLGETQYF

D gene: NA
V gene: TRBV4-1
J gene: TRBJ1-2
clone size: NA
CDR3 DNA: TGCGCCAGCAGCCAAGTACGGGGACACGGCTACACCTTC
CDR3 protein: CASSQVRGHGYTF

D gene: NA
V gene: TRBV30
J gene: TRBJ1-1
clone size: NA
CDR3 DNA: TGTGCCTGGAGTAAAGCGAGGAACACTGAAGCTTTCTTT
CDR3 protein: CAWSKARNTEAFF

D gene: NA
V gene: TRBV5-5
J gene: TRBJ2-7
clone size: NA
CDR3 DNA: TGTGCCAGCAGCCCCTATCCAGGGGCCTACGAGCAGTACTTC
CDR3 protein: CASSPYPGAYEQYF

D gene: TRBD1
V gene: TRBV5-5
J gene: TRBJ1-4
clone size: NA
CDR3 DNA: TGTGCCAGCAGCTTGTCCCCGACAGGGGCGTCTAATGAAAAACTGTTTTTT
CDR3 protein: CASSLSPTGASNEKLFF

D gene: TRBD1
V gene: TRBV7-3
J gene: TRBJ2-3
clone size: NA
CDR3 DNA: TGTGCCAGCAGTAATAGGACAGGGCAAACAGATACGCAGTATTTT
CDR3 protein: CASSNRTGQTDTQYF

D gene: TRBD2
V gene: TRBV5-1
J gene: TRBJ2-1
clone size: NA
CDR3 DNA: TGCGCCAGCAGCAATACAGCGGGAGCCGTTGGGAATGAGCAGTTCTTC
CDR3 protein: CASSNTAGAVGNEQFF

D gene: NA
V gene: TRBV7-2
J gene: TRBJ2-7
clone size: NA
CDR3 DNA: TGTGCCAGCAGCTTTCAGTATGGTGGCGGCTCCTACGAGCAGTACTTC
CDR3 protein: CASSFQYGGGSYEQYF

D gene: TRBD1
V gene: TRBV7-2
J gene: TRBJ1-2
clone size: NA
CDR3 DNA: TGTGCCAGCAGCTTAGTTGGAGGGGGCGAGTATGGCTACACCTTC
CDR3 protein: CASSLVGGGEYGYTF

D gene: TRBD1
V gene: TRBV28
J gene: TRBJ2-7
clone size: NA
CDR3 DNA: TGTGCCAGCAGATCTTCGGACAGGAGCTCCTACGAGCAGTACTTC
CDR3 protein: CASRSSDRSSYEQYF